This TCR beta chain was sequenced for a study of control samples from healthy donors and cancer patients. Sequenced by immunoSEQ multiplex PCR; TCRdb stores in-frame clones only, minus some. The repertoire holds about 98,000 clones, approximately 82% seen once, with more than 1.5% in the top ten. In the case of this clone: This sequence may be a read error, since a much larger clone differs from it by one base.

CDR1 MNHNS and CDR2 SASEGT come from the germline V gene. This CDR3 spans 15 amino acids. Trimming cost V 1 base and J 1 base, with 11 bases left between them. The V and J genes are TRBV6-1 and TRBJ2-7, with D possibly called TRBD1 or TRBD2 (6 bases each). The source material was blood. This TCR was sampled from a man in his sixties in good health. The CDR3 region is CASSEDGGGSYEQYF. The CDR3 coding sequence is TGTGCCAGCAGTGAAGACGGGGGCGGGTCCTACGAGCAGTACTTC.